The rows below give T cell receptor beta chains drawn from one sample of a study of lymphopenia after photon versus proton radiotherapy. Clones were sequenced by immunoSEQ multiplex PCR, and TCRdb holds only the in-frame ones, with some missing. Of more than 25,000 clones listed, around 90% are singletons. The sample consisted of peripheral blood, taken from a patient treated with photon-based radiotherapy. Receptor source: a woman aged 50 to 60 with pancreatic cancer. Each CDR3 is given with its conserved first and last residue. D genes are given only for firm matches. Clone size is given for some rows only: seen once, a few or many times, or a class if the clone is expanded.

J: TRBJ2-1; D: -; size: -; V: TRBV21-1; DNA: TGTGCCAGCAGCAAAGTTCGTTTCGCCGGGACTAGCGGCCATGAGCAGTTCTTC; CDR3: CASSKVRFAGTSGHEQFF
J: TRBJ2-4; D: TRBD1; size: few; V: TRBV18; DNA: TGTGCCAGCTCACCTGGGGACAGGGGAATTGTAGCCAAAAACATTCAGTACTTC; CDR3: CASSPGDRGIVAKNIQYF
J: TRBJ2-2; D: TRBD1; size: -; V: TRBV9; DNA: TGTGCCAGCAGCGGATCACAGGGGAGAACCGGGGAGCTGTTTTTT; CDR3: CASSGSQGRTGELFF
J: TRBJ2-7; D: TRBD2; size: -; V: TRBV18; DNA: TGTGCCAGCTCACCAACCACTCGGCCGGGACTAGGCTCCTACGAGCAGTACTTC; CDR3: CASSPTTRPGLGSYEQYF
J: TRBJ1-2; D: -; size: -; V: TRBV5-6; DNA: TGTGCCAGCAGCCTCGGGCCGGGTAGCTACACCTTC; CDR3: CASSLGPGSYTF
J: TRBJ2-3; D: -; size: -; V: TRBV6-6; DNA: TGTGCCAGCAGCCCTGGGGGATACACAGATACGCAGTATTTT; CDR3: CASSPGGYTDTQYF
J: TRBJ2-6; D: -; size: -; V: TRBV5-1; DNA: TGCGCCAGCAGTACCGGGTCGCTGCGGTCCGGGGCCAACGTCCTGACTTTC; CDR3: CASSTGSLRSGANVLTF
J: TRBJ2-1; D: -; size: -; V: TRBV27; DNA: TGTGCCAGCAGCCCGTGGCCCGGGGATGAGCAGTTCTTC; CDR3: CASSPWPGDEQFF
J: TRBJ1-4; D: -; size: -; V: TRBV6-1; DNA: TGTGCCAGCAGTGAAGTAAGACAGGAAAAACTGTTTTTT; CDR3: CASSEVRQEKLFF
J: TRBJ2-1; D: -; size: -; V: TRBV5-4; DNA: TGTGCCAGCAGCCCGATCGATGAGCAGTTCTTC; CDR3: CASSPIDEQFF
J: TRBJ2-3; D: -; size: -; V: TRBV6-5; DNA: TGTGCCAGCAGGTACACAGATACGCAGTATTTT; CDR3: CASRYTDTQYF
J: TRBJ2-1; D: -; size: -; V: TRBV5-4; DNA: TGTGCCAGCAGCTTAGGCGGAAACTCCTACAATGAGCAGTTCTTC; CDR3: CASSLGGNSYNEQFF
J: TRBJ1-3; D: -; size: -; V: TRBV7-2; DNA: TGTGCCAGCAGCCCAATCTGGGGGATTTTGGGAAACACCATATATTTT; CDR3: CASSPIWGILGNTIYF
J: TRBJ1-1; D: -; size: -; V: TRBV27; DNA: TGTGCCAGCAGTTTATTTCAGTTGGGGGGCCTGAACACTGAAGCTTTCTTT; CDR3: CASSLFQLGGLNTEAFF
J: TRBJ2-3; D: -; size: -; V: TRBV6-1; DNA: TGTGCCAGCAGTGAATATGCGGTGAGCACAGATACGCAGTATTTT; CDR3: CASSEYAVSTDTQYF
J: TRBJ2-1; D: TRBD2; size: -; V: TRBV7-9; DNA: TGTGCCAGCAGCTTCCGGCTAGCGGGAGGTTCCTACAATGAGCAGTTCTTC; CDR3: CASSFRLAGGSYNEQFF
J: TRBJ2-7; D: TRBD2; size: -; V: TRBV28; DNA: TGTGCCAGCAGTCCTGGAGGGAGGGCCAGTAAGCAGTACTTC; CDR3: CASSPGGRASKQYF
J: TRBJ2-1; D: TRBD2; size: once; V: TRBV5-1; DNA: TGCGCCAGCAGCCCAGCCCCGCCCGGGACTAGCGGGAGAAATGAGCAGTTCTTC; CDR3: CASSPAPPGTSGRNEQFF
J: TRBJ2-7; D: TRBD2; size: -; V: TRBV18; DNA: TGTGCCAGCTCACCACCTTCGGGAGGGCAAGGGGAGCAGTACTTC; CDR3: CASSPPSGGQGEQYF
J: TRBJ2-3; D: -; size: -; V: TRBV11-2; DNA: TGTGCCAGCAGGCCTCGACAGGTTGGCACAGATACGCAGTATTTT; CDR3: CASRPRQVGTDTQYF
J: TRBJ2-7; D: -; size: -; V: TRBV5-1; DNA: TGCGCCAGCAGCCTGGACCCAGGTATCTACGAGCAGTACTTC; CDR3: CASSLDPGIYEQYF
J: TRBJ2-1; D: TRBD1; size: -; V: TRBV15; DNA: TGTGCCACCAGCCGCTACCGGGACAGGGATGGTGAGCAGTTCTTC; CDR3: CATSRYRDRDGEQFF
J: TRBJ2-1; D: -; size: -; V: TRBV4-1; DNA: TGCGCCAGCAGCCAGGATGAAGCCTCGGCAAGGTATGGTGAGCAGTTCTTC; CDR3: CASSQDEASARYGEQFF
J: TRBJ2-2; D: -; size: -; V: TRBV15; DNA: TGTGCCACCAGCAGACATTCCGGGACACCATCAAAAGGGGAGCTGTTTTTT; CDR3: CATSRHSGTPSKGELFF
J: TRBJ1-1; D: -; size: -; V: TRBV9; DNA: TGTGCCAGCAGCGAGGGGGTAGGGTTAAACACTGAAGCTTTCTTT; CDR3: CASSEGVGLNTEAFF
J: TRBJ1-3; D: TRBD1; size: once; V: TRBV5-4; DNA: TGTGCCAGCAGCTTGGGGCAGGGGGGCTTAGGGTCTTCGGGAAACACCATATATTTT; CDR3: CASSLGQGGLGSSGNTIYF
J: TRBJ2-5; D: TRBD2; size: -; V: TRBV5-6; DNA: TGTGCCAGCAGCCCGGCGGGGGGGGCGGAGACCCAGTACTTC; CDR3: CASSPAGGAETQYF
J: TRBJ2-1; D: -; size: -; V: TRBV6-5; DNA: TGTGCCAGCAGTTACTCTGGGGCAGGTGGAAATGAGCAGTTCTTC; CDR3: CASSYSGAGGNEQFF
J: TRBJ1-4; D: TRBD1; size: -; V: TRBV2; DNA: TGTGCCAGCAGACTGGACAGGGGTACTGAAAAACTGTTTTTT; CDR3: CASRLDRGTEKLFF
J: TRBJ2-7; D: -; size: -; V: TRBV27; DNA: TGTGCCAGCAAAAAACAGGGAGCCCAATCCTACGAGCAGTACTTC; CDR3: CASKKQGAQSYEQYF
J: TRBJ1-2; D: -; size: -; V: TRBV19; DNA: TGTGCCAGTTCAAAAGATATGGGCTATGGCTACACCTTC; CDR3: CASSKDMGYGYTF
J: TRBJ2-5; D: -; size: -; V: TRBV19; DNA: TGTGCCAGTAGTATACGTAAACAAGAGACCCAGTACTTC; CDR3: CASSIRKQETQYF